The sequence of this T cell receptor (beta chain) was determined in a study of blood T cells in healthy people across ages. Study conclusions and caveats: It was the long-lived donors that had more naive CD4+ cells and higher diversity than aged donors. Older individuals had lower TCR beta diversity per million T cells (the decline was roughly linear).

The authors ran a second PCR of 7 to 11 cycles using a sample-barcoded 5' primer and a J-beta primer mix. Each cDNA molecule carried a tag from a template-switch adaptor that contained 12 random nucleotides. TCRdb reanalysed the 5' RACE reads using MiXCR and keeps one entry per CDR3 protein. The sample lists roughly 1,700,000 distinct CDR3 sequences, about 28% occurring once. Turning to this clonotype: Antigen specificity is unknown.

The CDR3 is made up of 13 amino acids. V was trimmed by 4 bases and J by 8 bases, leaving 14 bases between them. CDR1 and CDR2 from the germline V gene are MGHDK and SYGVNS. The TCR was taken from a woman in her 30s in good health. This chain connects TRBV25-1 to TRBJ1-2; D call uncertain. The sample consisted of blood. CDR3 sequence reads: CASSAPGRTGYTF. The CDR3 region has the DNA TGTGCCAGCAGTGCGCCGGGGAGGACGGGCTACACCTTC.